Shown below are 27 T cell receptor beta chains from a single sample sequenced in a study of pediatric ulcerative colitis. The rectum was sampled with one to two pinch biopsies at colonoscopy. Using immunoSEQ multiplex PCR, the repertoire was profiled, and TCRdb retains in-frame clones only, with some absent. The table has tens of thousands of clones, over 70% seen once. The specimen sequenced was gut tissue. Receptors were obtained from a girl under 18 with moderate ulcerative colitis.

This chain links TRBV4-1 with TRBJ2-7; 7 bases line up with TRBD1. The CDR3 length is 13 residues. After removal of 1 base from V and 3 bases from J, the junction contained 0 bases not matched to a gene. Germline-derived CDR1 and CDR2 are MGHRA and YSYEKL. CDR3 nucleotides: TGCGCCAGCAGCCAAGGGACAGGCTACGAGCAGTACTTC. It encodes CASSQGTGYEQYF.

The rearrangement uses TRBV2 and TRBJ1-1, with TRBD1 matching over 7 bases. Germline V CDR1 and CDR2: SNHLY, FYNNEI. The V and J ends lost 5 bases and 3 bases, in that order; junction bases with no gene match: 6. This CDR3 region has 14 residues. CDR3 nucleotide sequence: TGTGCCAGCAGTTTAATTCAGGGGGACACTGAAGCTTTCTTT. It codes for CASSLIQGDTEAFF.

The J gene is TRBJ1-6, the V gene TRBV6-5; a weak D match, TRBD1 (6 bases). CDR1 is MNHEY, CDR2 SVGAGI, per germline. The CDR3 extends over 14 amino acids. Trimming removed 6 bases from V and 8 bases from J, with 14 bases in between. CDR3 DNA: TGTGCCAGCAGAGCAGGGGTCCCCTATTCACCCCTCCACTTT. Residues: CASRAGVPYSPLHF.

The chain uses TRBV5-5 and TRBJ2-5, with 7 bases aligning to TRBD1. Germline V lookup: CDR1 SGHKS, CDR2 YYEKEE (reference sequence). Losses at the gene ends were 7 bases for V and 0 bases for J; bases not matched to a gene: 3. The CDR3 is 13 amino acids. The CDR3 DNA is TGTGCCAGCTCCGGGACAGACCAAGAGACCCAGTACTTC. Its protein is CASSGTDQETQYF.

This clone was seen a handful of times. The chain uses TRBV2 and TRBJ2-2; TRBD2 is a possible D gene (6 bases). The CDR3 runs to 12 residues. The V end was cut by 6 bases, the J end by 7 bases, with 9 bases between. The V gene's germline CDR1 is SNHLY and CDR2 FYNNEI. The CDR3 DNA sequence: TGTGCCAGCAGGGAGGGGTTCGGGGAGCTGTTTTTT. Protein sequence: CASREGFGELFF.

The CDR3 bases are TGTGCCAGCAGCGTAGATCTAGGGGGGTACGAGCAGTACTTC. Its protein is CASSVDLGGYEQYF. The chain joins TRBV9 to TRBJ2-7, with D perhaps given as TRBD1 or TRBD2 (6 bases each). This CDR3 has 14 residues. V was clipped by 0 bases and J by 4 bases, with 11 bases between them. Germline assignment: CDR1 SGDLS and CDR2 YYNGEE.

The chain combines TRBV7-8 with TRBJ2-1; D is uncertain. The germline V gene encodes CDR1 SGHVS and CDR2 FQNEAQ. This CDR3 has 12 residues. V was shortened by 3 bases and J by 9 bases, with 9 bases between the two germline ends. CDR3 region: CASSFRVGEQFF. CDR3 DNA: TGTGCCAGCAGCTTCCGGGTCGGTGAGCAGTTCTTC.

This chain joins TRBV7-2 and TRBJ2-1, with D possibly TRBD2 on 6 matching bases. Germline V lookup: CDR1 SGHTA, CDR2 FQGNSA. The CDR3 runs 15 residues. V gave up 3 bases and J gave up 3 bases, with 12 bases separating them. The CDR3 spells CASSLQRALYNEQFF. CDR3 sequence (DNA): TGTGCCAGCAGCTTGCAGCGGGCCCTCTACAATGAGCAGTTCTTC. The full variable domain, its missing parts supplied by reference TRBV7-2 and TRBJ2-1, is GAGVSQSPSNKVTEKGKDVELRCDPISGHTALYWYRQSLGQGLEFLIYFQGNSAPDKSGLPSDRFSAERTGGSVSTLTIQRTQQEDSAVYLCASSLQRALYNEQFFGPGTRLTVL.

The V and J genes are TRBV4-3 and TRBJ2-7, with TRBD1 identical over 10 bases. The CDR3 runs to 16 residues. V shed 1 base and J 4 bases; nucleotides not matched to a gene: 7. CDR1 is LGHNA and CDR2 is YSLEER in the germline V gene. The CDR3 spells CASSQVFGQGEYEQYF. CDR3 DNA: TGCGCCAGCAGCCAAGTATTCGGACAGGGGGAATACGAGCAGTACTTC.

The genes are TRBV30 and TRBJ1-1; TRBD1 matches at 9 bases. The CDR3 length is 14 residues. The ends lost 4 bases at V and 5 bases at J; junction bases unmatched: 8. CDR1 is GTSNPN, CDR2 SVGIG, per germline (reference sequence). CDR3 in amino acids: CAWKAGQGMTEAFF. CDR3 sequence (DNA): TGTGCCTGGAAGGCCGGACAGGGGATGACTGAAGCTTTCTTT.

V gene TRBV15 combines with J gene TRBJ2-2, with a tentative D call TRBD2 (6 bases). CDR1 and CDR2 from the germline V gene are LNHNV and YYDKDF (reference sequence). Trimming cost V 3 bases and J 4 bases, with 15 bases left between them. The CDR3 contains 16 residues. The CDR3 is CATSRGGGLTTGELFF. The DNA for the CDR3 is TGTGCCACCAGCAGGGGGGGAGGACTAACCACCGGGGAGCTGTTTTTT.

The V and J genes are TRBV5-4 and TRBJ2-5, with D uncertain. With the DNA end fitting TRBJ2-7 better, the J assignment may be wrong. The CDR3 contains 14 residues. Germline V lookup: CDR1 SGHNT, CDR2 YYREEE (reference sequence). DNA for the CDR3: TGTGCCAGCAGCTTGGAAGGCCTAAAGGGCGAGCAGTACTTC. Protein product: CASSLEGLKGEQYF.

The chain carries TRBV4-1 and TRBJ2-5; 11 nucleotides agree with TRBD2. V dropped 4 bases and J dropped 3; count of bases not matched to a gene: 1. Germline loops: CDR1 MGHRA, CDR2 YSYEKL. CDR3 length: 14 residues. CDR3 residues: CASSPGLAEETQYF. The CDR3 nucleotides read TGCGCCAGCAGCCCGGGACTAGCGGAAGAGACCCAGTACTTC.

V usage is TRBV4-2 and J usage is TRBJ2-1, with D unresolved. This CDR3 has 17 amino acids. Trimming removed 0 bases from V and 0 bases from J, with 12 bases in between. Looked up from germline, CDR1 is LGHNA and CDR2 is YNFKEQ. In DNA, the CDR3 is TGTGCCAGCAGCCAAGAGTGGGAAGCCTTCTCCTACAATGAGCAGTTCTTC. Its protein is CASSQEWEAFSYNEQFF.

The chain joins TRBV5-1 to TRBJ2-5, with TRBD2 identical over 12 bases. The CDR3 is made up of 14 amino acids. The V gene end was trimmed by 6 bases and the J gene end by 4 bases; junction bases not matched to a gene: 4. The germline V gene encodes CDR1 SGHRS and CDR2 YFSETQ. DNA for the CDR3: TGCGCCAGCACGACTAGCGGGGGACGAGAGACCCAGTACTTC. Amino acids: CASTTSGGRETQYF.

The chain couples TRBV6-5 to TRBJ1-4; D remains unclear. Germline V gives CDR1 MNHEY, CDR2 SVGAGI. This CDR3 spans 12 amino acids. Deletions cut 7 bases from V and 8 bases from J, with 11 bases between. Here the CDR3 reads CASTTQREKLFF. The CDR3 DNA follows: TGTGCCAGCACCACACAGCGGGAAAAACTGTTTTTT.

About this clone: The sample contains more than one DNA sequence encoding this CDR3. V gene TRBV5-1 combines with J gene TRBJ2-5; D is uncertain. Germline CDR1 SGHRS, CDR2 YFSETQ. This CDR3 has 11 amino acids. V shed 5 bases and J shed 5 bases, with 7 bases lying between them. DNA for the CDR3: TGCGCCAGCAGGGAAGCGGAGACCCAGTACTTC. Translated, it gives CASREAETQYF.

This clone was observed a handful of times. CDR3: CASSPQGSDTQYF. The CDR3 DNA is TGTGCCAGTAGTCCGCAGGGGAGTGATACGCAGTATTTT. The chain is built from TRBV19 and TRBJ2-3; D might be TRBD1 (6 bases). CDR1 LNHDA and CDR2 SQIVND come from the germline V gene (reference sequence). This CDR3 has 13 amino acids. V was clipped by 5 bases and J by 6 bases, with 12 bases between them.

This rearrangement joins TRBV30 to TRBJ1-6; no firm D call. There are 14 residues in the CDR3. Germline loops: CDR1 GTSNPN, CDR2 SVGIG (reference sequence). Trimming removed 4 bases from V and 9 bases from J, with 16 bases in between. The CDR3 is CAWTFEGSGSPLHF. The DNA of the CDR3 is TGTGCCTGGACGTTTGAGGGCTCGGGTTCACCCCTCCACTTT.

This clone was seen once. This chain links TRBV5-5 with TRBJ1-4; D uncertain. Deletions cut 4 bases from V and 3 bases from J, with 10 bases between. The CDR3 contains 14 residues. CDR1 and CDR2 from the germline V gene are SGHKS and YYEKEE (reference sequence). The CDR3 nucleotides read TGTGCCAGCAGCCAAGGACCCTCTAATGAAAAACTGTTTTTT. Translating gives CASSQGPSNEKLFF.

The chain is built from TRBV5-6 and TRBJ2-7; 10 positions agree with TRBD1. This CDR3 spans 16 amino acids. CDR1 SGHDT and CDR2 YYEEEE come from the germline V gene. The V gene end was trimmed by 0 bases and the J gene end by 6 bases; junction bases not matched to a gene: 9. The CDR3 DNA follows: TGTGCCAGCAGCTTGGCCTGGGGACAGGGGCCGTCCGAGCAGTACTTC. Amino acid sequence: CASSLAWGQGPSEQYF.

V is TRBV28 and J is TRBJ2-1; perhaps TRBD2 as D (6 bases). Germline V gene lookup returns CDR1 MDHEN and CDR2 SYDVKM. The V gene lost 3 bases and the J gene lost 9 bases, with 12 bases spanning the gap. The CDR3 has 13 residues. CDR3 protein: CASSFRGAGEQFF. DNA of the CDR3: TGTGCCAGCAGTTTTAGGGGAGCGGGTGAGCAGTTCTTC. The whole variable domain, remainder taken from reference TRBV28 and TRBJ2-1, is DVKVTQSSRYLVKRTGEKVFLECVQDMDHENMFWYRQDPGLGLRLIYFSYDVKMKEKGDIPEGYSVSREKKERFSLILESASTNQTSMYLCASSFRGAGEQFFGPGTRLTVL.

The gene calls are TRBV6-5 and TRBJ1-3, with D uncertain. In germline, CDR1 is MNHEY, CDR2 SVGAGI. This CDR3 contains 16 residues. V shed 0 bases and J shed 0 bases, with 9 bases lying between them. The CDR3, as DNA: TGTGCCAGCAGTTACTCCTTACCGCGCTCTGGAAACACCATATATTTT. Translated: CASSYSLPRSGNTIYF.

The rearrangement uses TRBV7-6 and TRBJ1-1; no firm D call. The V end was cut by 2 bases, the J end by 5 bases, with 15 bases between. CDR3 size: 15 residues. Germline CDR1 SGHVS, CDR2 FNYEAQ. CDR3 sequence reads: CASSLRFFAGTEAFF. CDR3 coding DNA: TGTGCCAGCAGCTTAAGGTTTTTTGCGGGTACTGAAGCTTTCTTT.

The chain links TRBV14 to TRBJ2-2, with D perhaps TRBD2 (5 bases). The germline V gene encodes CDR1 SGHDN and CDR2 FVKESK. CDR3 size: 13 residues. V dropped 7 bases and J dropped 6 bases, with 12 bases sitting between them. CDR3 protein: CASTGTRSGELFF. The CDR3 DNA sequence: TGTGCCAGCACCGGAACTAGGTCCGGGGAGCTGTTTTTT.

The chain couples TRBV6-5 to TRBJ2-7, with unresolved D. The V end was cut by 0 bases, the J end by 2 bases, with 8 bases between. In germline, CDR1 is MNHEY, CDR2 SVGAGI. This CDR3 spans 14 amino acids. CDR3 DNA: TGTGCCAGCAGTTACTCGAACAGACCCTACGAGCAGTACTTC. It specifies CASSYSNRPYEQYF.

CDR3 in amino acids: CASSRGHPLLYEQYF. CDR3 in DNA: TGTGCCAGCAGCCGCGGACACCCCCTACTCTACGAGCAGTACTTC. This chain joins TRBV14 and TRBJ2-7; perhaps TRBD1 as D (5 bases). Germline V gene lookup returns CDR1 SGHDN and CDR2 FVKESK. CDR3 size: 15 residues. V lost 4 bases and J lost 3, with 16 bases in between. Full variable domain (rest looked up from reference TRBV14 and TRBJ2-7): EAGVTQFPSHSVIEKGQTVTLRCDPISGHDNLYWYRRVMGKEIKFLLHFVKESKQDESGMPNNRFLAERTGGTYSTLKVQPAELEDSGVYFCASSRGHPLLYEQYFGPGTRLTVT.